This TCR beta chain comes out of a study of cytomegalovirus exposure and HLA in healthy donors. V lost 1 base to trimming and J lost 4 bases, with 10 bases between them. The CDR3 contains 15 residues. Germline lookup yields CDR1 SEHNR and CDR2 FQNEAQ (reference sequence). Study-wide points: TCR beta chains numbering more than 150 were designated cytomegalovirus-associated. Links to common viral pathogens appeared, in a later analysis, for several of the most significant clusters.

Both 60 Vbeta primers and 13 Jbeta primers went into the PCR. Measured with immunoSEQ multiplex PCR; TCRdb has only the in-frame clones, and not every one. The sample holds around 90,000 clones, about two thirds seen once. A remark on this clone: Its antigen is unknown.

The receptor was isolated from a woman aged 30 to 39 in good health and CMV-seropositive. The chain employs TRBV7-9 and TRBJ2-2, with a tentative D call TRBD1 (6 bases). The sequencing input was PBMCs. The CDR3 DNA reads as TGTGCCAGCAGCTTAGTGGTGGGGGCCACCGGGGAGCTGTTTTTT. This codes for CASSLVVGATGELFF.